This is a list of T cell receptor beta chains from one sample in a study of OX40 agonist ivuxolimab in advanced cancers. Profiling relied on immunoSEQ multiplex PCR, and the TCRdb table lists in-frame clones only, not all of them. In the table there are roughly 76,000 clones, 80% to 90% of which are singletons. The input for sequencing was CD4+ or CD8+ T cells sorted from blood, taken in a trial of the OX40 agonist ivuxolimab. The source of these receptors is an adult with an advanced solid tumor such as melanoma, head and neck, liver or kidney cancer. CDR3s include the opening cysteine and the closing phenylalanine or tryptophan. The order of the fields is J gene, V gene, clone size, CDR3 protein. Part of the rows lack a size; the others show once, few, many or a class for expanded clones.

TRBJ1-1 | TRBV7-9 | once | CASSSGMGTEAFF
TRBJ2-2 | TRBV28 | - | CASSRLSGELFF
TRBJ2-3 | TRBV4-3 | once | CASSQVGGGAGDTQYF
TRBJ1-3 | TRBV7-8 | - | CASSLHRADWGKIGNTIYF
TRBJ1-2 | TRBV6-5 | - | CASSYSAGNGYTF
TRBJ2-3 | TRBV9 | - | CASSVGTSGGPSTDTQYF
TRBJ1-5 | TRBV6-5 | - | CASSYMGFGGNQPQHF
TRBJ2-3 | TRBV5-1 | - | CASSLGIGPSTDTQYF
TRBJ1-1 | TRBV29-1 | - | CSAERDTEAFF
TRBJ2-7 | TRBV7-9 | - | CASSFVQGSYEQYF
TRBJ1-5 | TRBV28 | - | CASRGGGQPQHF
TRBJ1-2 | TRBV5-4 | - | CASSPPEALAYGYTF
TRBJ1-1 | TRBV6-6 | once | CASSLTPTGSTEAFF
TRBJ2-3 | TRBV25-1 | few | CASSAISGGHMSTDTQYF
TRBJ2-3 | TRBV6-4 | few | CASSESYGTDTQYF
TRBJ2-1 | TRBV7-2 | - | CASSLVGTSALSSYNEQFF
TRBJ1-1 | TRBV10-3 | - | CAISERGTEAFF